These 6 T cell receptor beta chains came from one sample sequenced in a study of cytomegalovirus exposure and HLA in healthy donors. Researchers ran the PCR with 60 Vbeta and 13 Jbeta primers. Data came from immunoSEQ multiplex PCR; TCRdb stores just in-frame clones and leaves some out. The data hold under 200,000 clones, with around four fifths observed a single time. Sequencing was carried out using PBMCs. All receptors derive from a man aged 18 to 35 in good health and CMV-seronegative.

Concerning this clone itself: At one of its ends the junction is not consistent with the germline gene, which may arise from a read error. The chain joins TRBV6-6 to TRBJ2-7; 7 bases agree with TRBD1. The germline gives CDR1 MNHNY, CDR2 SVGAGI (reference sequence). The CDR3 contains 15 residues. CDR3 nucleotides: TGTGCCAGCAGGAGAAACAGGGGTCCCTCCCACGAGCAGTACTTC. Encoded protein: CASRRNRGPSHEQYF.

The J gene is TRBJ1-1, the V gene TRBV27; possibly TRBD1 for D (5 bases). Germline V lookup: CDR1 MNHEY, CDR2 SMNVEV (reference sequence). Trimming left V 5 bases short and J 0 bases short, with 13 bases between. The CDR3 is made up of 15 amino acids. The CDR3 loop is CASSPVGELNTEAFF. The CDR3 DNA follows: TGTGCCAGCAGTCCAGTAGGGGAATTGAACACTGAAGCTTTCTTT.

The chain uses TRBV5-6 and TRBJ2-5, with 8 bases lining up with TRBD1. V dropped 0 bases and J dropped 5; count of bases not matched to a gene: 9. Germline V lookup: CDR1 SGHDT, CDR2 YYEEEE. This CDR3 has 16 residues. The CDR3 here is CASSLVVTGVGETQYF. CDR3 bases: TGTGCCAGCAGCTTGGTTGTGACAGGGGTAGGGGAGACCCAGTACTTC.

As concerns this clone: The junction differs from germline at one of its ends, possibly a read error. The chain combines TRBV6-1 with TRBJ2-2; D call uncertain. CDR3 size: 16 residues. CDR1 is MNHNS, CDR2 SASEGT, per germline. The CDR3 loop reads CAISESVTPNTGELFF. The CDR3 nucleotides read TGTGCCATCAGTGAGTCTGTGACTCCTAACACCGGGGAGCTGTTTTTT.

The chain links TRBV15 to TRBJ2-1, with 10 positions matching TRBD1. The CDR3 runs to 18 residues. The J segment lost 0 bases and the V segment lost 5 bases, leaving 10 bases of the junction unmatched. CDR1 and CDR2 from the germline V gene are LNHNV and YYDKDF (reference sequence). The CDR3 reads CATSPGTGAESSYNEQFF. In nucleotides, the CDR3 is TGTGCCACCAGCCCCGGGACAGGGGCCGAAAGCTCCTACAATGAGCAGTTCTTC. Supplemented by reference TRBV15 and TRBJ2-1, the full variable domain reads DAMVIQNPRYQVTQFGKPVTLSCSQTLNHNVMYWYQQKSSQAPKLLFHYYDKDFNNEADTPDNFQSRRPNTSFCFLDIRSPGLGDTAMYLCATSPGTGAESSYNEQFFGPGTRLTVL.

This clone was recorded only once. V usage is TRBV6-1 and J usage is TRBJ2-5, with 11 bases that match TRBD2. The J call could be wrong; TRBJ2-7 is a better fit for the DNA end. The CDR3 covers 13 residues. Germline V gene lookup returns CDR1 MNHNS and CDR2 SASEGT. In DNA form, the CDR3 reads TGTGCCAGCTTGGGGACTAGCGGACACGAGCAGTACTTC. Its translation is CASLGTSGHEQYF.